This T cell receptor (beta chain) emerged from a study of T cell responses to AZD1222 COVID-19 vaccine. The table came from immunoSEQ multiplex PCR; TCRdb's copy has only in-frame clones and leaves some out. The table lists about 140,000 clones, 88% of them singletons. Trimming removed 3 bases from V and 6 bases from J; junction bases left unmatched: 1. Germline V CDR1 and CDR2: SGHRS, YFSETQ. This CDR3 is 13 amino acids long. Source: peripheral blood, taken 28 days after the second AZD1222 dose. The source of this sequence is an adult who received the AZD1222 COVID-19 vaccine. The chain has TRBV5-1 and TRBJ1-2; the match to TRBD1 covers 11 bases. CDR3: CASSWDRGDGYTF. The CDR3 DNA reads TGCGCCAGCAGCTGGGACAGGGGGGATGGCTACACCTTC.